One sample yielded the 15 T cell receptor beta chains listed below, sequenced in a study of T cell responses to AZD1222 COVID-19 vaccine. Using immunoSEQ multiplex PCR, the repertoire was profiled, and TCRdb retains in-frame clones only, with some absent. The sample lists about 130,000 clones, approximately 91% occurring once. The sample consisted of peripheral blood, taken 28 days after the second AZD1222 dose. All receptors come from an adult who received the AZD1222 COVID-19 vaccine.

V gene TRBV5-8 combines with J gene TRBJ1-2; the match to TRBD1 covers 7 bases. Per the germline V gene, CDR1 is SGHTS and CDR2 is YDEGEE. The J segment lost 4 bases and the V segment lost 4 bases, leaving 10 bases of the junction unmatched. The CDR3 runs 15 residues. CDR3 sequence (DNA): TGTGCCAGCAGCCCACCTGACAGGGTGGTCTATGGCTACACCTTC. Translation: CASSPPDRVVYGYTF.

The chain recombines TRBV2 with TRBJ2-5; D remains ambiguous. This CDR3 spans 13 amino acids. Looked up from germline, CDR1 is SNHLY and CDR2 is FYNNEI. Deletions cut 6 bases from V and 1 base from J, with 9 bases between. CDR3 in DNA: TGTGCCAGCAGCGAATACGGCCAAGAGACCCAGTACTTC. Translated, it gives CASSEYGQETQYF.

The rearrangement links TRBV3-1 (or the pseudogene TRBV3-2) to TRBJ2-3; 13 bases fit TRBD2. The trim removed 5 bases at V and 5 bases at J, leaving 4 bases unmatched. Germline V CDR1 and CDR2: LGHDT, YNNKEL (reference sequence). The CDR3 spans 15 residues. The CDR3 loop is CASSVRLAGGDTQYF. In nucleotides, the CDR3 is TGTGCCAGCAGCGTTCGACTAGCGGGAGGAGATACGCAGTATTTT.

This rearrangement joins TRBV6-1 to TRBJ1-1, with TRBD1 matching 7 bases. V shed 6 bases and J 0 bases; nucleotides not matched to a gene: 7. Germline-derived CDR1 and CDR2 are MNHNS and SASEGT. CDR3 size: 15 residues. In DNA form, the CDR3 reads TGTGCCAGCAGCCACGGGGACAGCCTGAACACTGAAGCTTTCTTT. Translated, it gives CASSHGDSLNTEAFF.

The table lists this clone with a few counts. This chain connects TRBV2 to TRBJ1-3; 9 bases match TRBD1. The V and J ends lost 4 bases and 9 bases, in that order; junction bases with no gene match: 7. Per the germline V gene, CDR1 is SNHLY and CDR2 is FYNNEI. The CDR3 extends over 14 amino acids. The CDR3 DNA reads as TGTGCCAGCAGTGCGGACAGGGGATTCGGCACCATATATTTT. This sequence encodes CASSADRGFGTIYF.

J is TRBJ1-1 and V is TRBV7-3, with unresolved D. Trimming cost V 1 base and J 3 bases, with 6 bases left between them. From germline, CDR1 is SGHTA and CDR2 FQGTGA. The CDR3 length is 13 residues. The CDR3 sequence is CASSLNGYTEAFF. Here the CDR3 DNA reads TGTGCCAGCAGCTTAAACGGATACACTGAAGCTTTCTTT.

This rearrangement joins TRBV5-4 to TRBJ2-3; the D is unclear. The CDR3 consists of 13 residues. The germline V gene has CDR1 SGHNT and CDR2 YYREEE (reference sequence). Trimming took 4 bases from V and 6 from J, leaving 12 bases between them. The CDR3 nucleotides read TGTGCCAGCAGCCCTACCGACGGGGATACGCAGTATTTT. Protein: CASSPTDGDTQYF. Looking up the rest from reference TRBV5-4 and TRBJ2-3 gives the full variable domain: ETGVTQSPTHLIKTRGQQVTLRCSSQSGHNTVSWYQQALGQGPQFIFQYYREEENGRGNFPPRFSGLQFPNYSSELNVNALELDDSALYLCASSPTDGDTQYFGPGTRLTVL.

The chain has TRBV11-2 and TRBJ2-1; 7 bases are shared with TRBD2. The junction had 10 bases not matched to a gene; V was cut back by 5 bases and J by 9 bases. The CDR3 sequence is 14 residues long. Germline-derived CDR1 and CDR2 are SGHAT and FQNNGV. For the CDR3, the DNA is TGTGCCAGCAGCCCAGTGAGGACTAGTGGTGAGCAGTTCTTC. This gives the protein CASSPVRTSGEQFF.

The chain couples TRBV5-1 to TRBJ2-1, with a tentative D call TRBD2 (6 bases). Germline V lookup: CDR1 SGHRS, CDR2 YFSETQ. The CDR3 is 16 residues long. Trimming cost V 0 bases and J 7 bases, with 17 bases left between them. The CDR3 sequence is CASSLGLTGVPNEQFF. CDR3 DNA sequence: TGCGCCAGCAGCTTGGGCTTAACGGGAGTTCCGAATGAGCAGTTCTTC.

The chain combines TRBV27 with TRBJ1-2; 9 bases line up with TRBD1. The CDR3 extends over 14 amino acids. Trimming cost V 3 bases and J 4 bases; bases outside gene matches: 3. Germline CDR1 is MNHEY and CDR2 is SMNVEV (reference sequence). CDR3 residues: CASSFRQGGYGYTF. As DNA, the CDR3 is TGTGCCAGCAGTTTCCGACAGGGGGGCTATGGCTACACCTTC.

The CDR3 sequence is CASSSSIVPYGYTF. The CDR3 DNA reads TGTGCCAGCAGCTCATCTATAGTCCCATATGGCTACACCTTC. This chain connects TRBV7-9 to TRBJ1-2, with D unresolved. The V end was cut by 4 bases, the J end by 5 bases, with 14 bases between. Per germline, CDR1 SEHNR and CDR2 FQNEAQ (reference sequence). The CDR3 is made up of 14 amino acids.

This clone was seen only a few times. Different DNA sequences within this sample yield the same CDR3. This chain connects TRBV7-9 to TRBJ2-1; the D gene is possibly TRBD2 (5 bases). The germline CDR1 and CDR2 sequences are SEHNR and FQNEAQ (reference sequence). With 2 bases removed from V and 0 bases from J, the gap between germline ends came to 11 bases. The CDR3 extends over 16 amino acids. The CDR3 DNA reads TGTGCCAGCAGCTTATCCCTAGCCGGCTCCTACAATGAGCAGTTCTTC. Translated, it gives CASSLSLAGSYNEQFF.

CDR3 sequence: CAISTSAGGPTDTQYF. The CDR3 bases are TGTGCCATCAGTACCTCGGCGGGAGGGCCGACAGATACGCAGTATTTT. The chain employs TRBV10-3 and TRBJ2-3; 9 positions agree with TRBD2. CDR1 ENHRY and CDR2 SYGVKD come from the germline V gene. Trimming cost V 5 bases and J 3 bases; bases outside gene matches: 9. This CDR3 is 16 amino acids long.

A single count supports this clone. The rearrangement joins TRBV9 to TRBJ2-7; tentatively, D is TRBD1 or TRBD2 (7 bases each). Trimming removed 4 bases from V and 3 bases from J, with 17 bases in between. From germline, CDR1 is SGDLS and CDR2 YYNGEE. The CDR3 runs 15 residues. This chain's CDR3 is CASSPSGRGGYEQYF. DNA for the CDR3: TGTGCCAGCAGCCCATCAGGCAGGGGGGGCTACGAGCAGTACTTC.

The chain carries TRBV7-9 and TRBJ1-2; D gene uncertain. CDR1 and CDR2 from the germline V gene are SEHNR and FQNEAQ (reference sequence). CDR3 length equals 15 residues. The germline V and J ends were trimmed by 1 base and 4 bases, with 13 bases remaining between them. CDR3 region: CASSLETVAAYGYTF. The CDR3 DNA reads as TGTGCCAGCAGCTTAGAGACGGTTGCGGCCTATGGCTACACCTTC. The full variable domain, rest sourced from reference TRBV7-9 and TRBJ1-2, is DTGVSQNPRHKITKRGQNVTFRCDPISEHNRLYWYRQTLGQGPEFLTYFQNEAQLEKSRLLSDRFSAERPKGSFSTLEIQRTEQGDSAMYLCASSLETVAAYGYTFGSGTRLTVV.